These 28 T cell receptor beta chains share one sample of origin, sequenced in a study of beta chain features in type 1 diabetes. Expressed TCRB transcripts were sequenced because the entire RNA isolate underwent reverse transcription. The repertoire was sequenced with immunoSEQ multiplex PCR; TCRdb's copy has only in-frame clones and lacks some. The sample consists of a few hundred thousand clones, around 13% of them appearing once. Sequencing was done on a sample of naive CD4+ T cells from blood. The receptors come from a man in his thirties or forties in good health.

V gene TRBV5-6 combines with J gene TRBJ1-4; perhaps TRBD1 as D (5 bases). V lost 5 bases and J 5 bases, leaving 13 bases between the germline ends. The CDR3 sequence is 14 residues long. The germline V gene has CDR1 SGHDT and CDR2 YYEEEE. The DNA of the CDR3 is TGTGCCAGCAGTCCAGGGTTTGCGAATGAAAAACTGTTTTTT. This gives the protein CASSPGFANEKLFF.

V is TRBV27 and J is TRBJ2-3; 11 bases fit TRBD1. The trim removed 8 bases at V and 5 bases at J, leaving 3 bases unmatched. The length of the CDR3 is 13 residues. The germline V gene has CDR1 MNHEY and CDR2 SMNVEV (reference sequence). For the CDR3, the DNA is TGTGCCAGCCGGGACAGGGGGGAAGATACGCAGTATTTT. Its translation is CASRDRGEDTQYF.

The V call is TRBV18, the J call TRBJ2-7; maybe TRBD2 (6 bases). The CDR3 runs 12 residues. CDR1 KGHSH and CDR2 LQKENI come from the germline V gene. The germline V and J ends were trimmed by 8 bases and 9 bases, with 17 bases remaining between them. CDR3 sequence (DNA): TGTGCCAGCGCCGGGACGGCGGGGCGGCAGTACGTC. It translates to CASAGTAGRQYV.

The chain links TRBV27 to TRBJ2-7; 11 nucleotides line up with TRBD2. The CDR3 is 15 amino acids. With V trimmed by 5 bases and J by 6 bases, 9 bases remained unmatched. Germline V gene lookup returns CDR1 MNHEY and CDR2 SMNVEV (reference sequence). In DNA form, the CDR3 reads TGTGCCAGCAGTCCCCGCGGACTAGCGGGCGGCGAGCAGTACGTC. Protein: CASSPRGLAGGEQYV.

The rearrangement joins TRBV6-1 to TRBJ2-5, with a weak D call TRBD1 (6 bases). Trimming stripped 3 bases from V and 3 bases from J, with 20 bases between. The CDR3 length is 17 residues. Germline CDR1 reads MNHNS; CDR2 reads SASEGT. CDR3 amino acids: CASSEDALGGIEETQYF. The CDR3 DNA follows: TGTGCCAGCAGTGAGGATGCCTTAGGGGGTATCGAAGAGACCCAGTACTTC.

Here the CDR3 reads CASSLVGSSGETQYF. CDR3 bases: TGTGCCAGCAGCTTAGTAGGATCTAGCGGAGAGACCCAGTACTTC. V gene TRBV7-9 combines with J gene TRBJ2-5; 7 bases fit TRBD2. CDR1 and CDR2 (germline): SEHNR, FQNEAQ (reference sequence). V lost 1 base to trimming and J lost 4 bases; unmatched junction nucleotides: 6. The CDR3 has 15 residues.

This clone was counted many times. This chain links TRBV29-1 with TRBJ2-6, with D hard to call. The CDR3 is 13 amino acids. The germline gives CDR1 SQVTM, CDR2 ANQGSEA. V was cut by 6 bases and J by 6 bases, with 12 bases left in between. CDR3 sequence: CSVLIDKANVLTF. CDR3 in DNA: TGCAGCGTCTTAATCGACAAGGCCAACGTCCTGACTTTC. Complete variable domain (other parts from reference TRBV29-1 and TRBJ2-6): SAVISQKPSRDICQRGTSLTIQCQVDSQVTMMFWYRQQPGQSLTLIATANQGSEATYESGFVIDKFPISRPNLTFSTLTVSNMSPEDSSIYLCSVLIDKANVLTFGAGSRLTVL.

This clone was detected a few times. This chain uses TRBV5-6 with TRBJ2-4, with TRBD2 matching 7 bases. CDR3 length: 17 amino acids. CDR1 is SGHDT, CDR2 YYEEEE, per germline. The V segment lost 4 bases and the J segment 0 bases; nucleotides outside the gene matches: 10. The CDR3 spells CASSPFSGSLAKNIQYF. DNA of the CDR3: TGTGCCAGCAGCCCGTTTAGCGGGTCGCTAGCCAAAAACATTCAGTACTTC.

V and J are TRBV15 and TRBJ1-2; D remains unclear. This CDR3 has 16 amino acids. Looked up from germline, CDR1 is LNHNV and CDR2 is YYDKDF (reference sequence). V was shortened by 1 base and J by 8 bases, with 20 bases between the two germline ends. DNA for the CDR3: TGTGCCACCAGCAGAGCGGGTGCTTCACTCAAATGGGGCTACACCTTC. Protein product: CATSRAGASLKWGYTF.

The chain employs TRBV28 and TRBJ2-7; perhaps TRBD1 as D (6 bases). CDR1 MDHEN and CDR2 SYDVKM come from the germline V gene. The CDR3 totals 14 residues. V lost 10 bases and J 1 base, leaving 17 bases between the germline ends. The CDR3 coding sequence is TGTGCCATCACTCATGGGACACATTCCTACGAGCAGTACTTC. It translates to CAITHGTHSYEQYF.

This chain connects TRBV25-1 to TRBJ2-7; D tentatively reads TRBD1 or TRBD2 (5 bases each). The V gene's germline CDR1 is MGHDK and CDR2 SYGVNS. The CDR3 sequence is 16 residues long. V was cut by 1 base and J by 4 bases, with 17 bases left in between. The CDR3 sequence: CASSELGAGQNYEQYF. The CDR3, as DNA: TGTGCCAGCAGTGAATTGGGAGCCGGACAAAATTACGAGCAGTACTTC.

The sample holds a few counts of this clone. The chain joins TRBV7-8 to TRBJ2-1; D is undetermined. The germline V gene has CDR1 SGHVS and CDR2 FQNEAQ. The CDR3 extends over 16 amino acids. V lost 5 bases, J lost 0 bases, and 14 bases lay in between. The CDR3 reads CASSPARIPSYNEQFF. DNA for the CDR3: TGTGCCAGCAGCCCCGCCCGGATACCCTCCTACAATGAGCAGTTCTTC.

This chain uses TRBV30 with TRBJ2-2; 7 positions agree with TRBD1. There are 13 residues in the CDR3. The germline V gene has CDR1 GTSNPN and CDR2 SVGIG (reference sequence). V lost 7 bases to trimming and J lost 0 bases; unmatched junction nucleotides: 2. CDR3 amino acids: CASQGTNTGELFF. DNA for the CDR3: TGTGCCTCACAGGGGACGAACACCGGGGAGCTGTTTTTT.

This clone was seen once. The chain is built from TRBV7-2 and TRBJ2-1; D not resolved. CDR3 length equals 13 residues. The germline V gene encodes CDR1 SGHTA and CDR2 FQGNSA. V lost 0 bases and J 3 bases, leaving 3 bases between the germline ends. Written as DNA, the CDR3 is TGTGCCAGCAGCTTAGCTTTCTACAATGAGCAGTTCTTC. Translated, it gives CASSLAFYNEQFF.

The V and J genes are TRBV27 and TRBJ2-7; D is ambiguous. The CDR3 totals 14 residues. V lost 1 base, J lost 2 bases, and 9 bases lay in between. CDR1 is MNHEY, CDR2 SMNVEV, per germline (reference sequence). This chain's CDR3 is CASSLLHSPYEQYF. CDR3 DNA sequence: TGTGCCAGCAGTTTATTGCACTCCCCCTACGAGCAGTACTTC.

J is TRBJ1-4 and V is TRBV29-1; 9 bases are shared with TRBD1. V dropped 5 bases and J dropped 7; count of bases not matched to a gene: 5. The germline CDR1 and CDR2 sequences are SQVTM and ANQGSEA. The CDR3 is made up of 13 amino acids. CDR3: CSVWTGEVEKLFF. The CDR3, as DNA: TGCAGCGTTTGGACAGGGGAGGTTGAAAAACTGTTTTTT.

The table lists this clone with a few counts. The chain couples TRBV9 to TRBJ2-1; D unclear. V was clipped by 2 bases and J by 2 bases, with 11 bases between them. Germline V gene sequence: CDR1 SGDLS, CDR2 YYNGEE. The CDR3 extends over 15 amino acids. The chain's CDR3 is CASSVTDHTYNEQFF. Written as DNA, the CDR3 is TGTGCCAGCAGCGTTACGGACCATACCTACAATGAGCAGTTCTTC.

V is TRBV4-1 and J is TRBJ2-5; D is perhaps TRBD2 (5 bases). Germline V gene data show CDR1 as MGHRA and CDR2 as YSYEKL. This CDR3 has 13 residues. Trimming pared 2 bases from V and 3 bases from J, leaving 7 bases between. In DNA form, the CDR3 reads TGCGCCAGCAGCCAATACGGGGAAGAGACCCAGTACTTC. Amino acid sequence: CASSQYGEETQYF.

This clone has just a few counts. The rearrangement joins TRBV7-3 to TRBJ2-1, with 7 bases fitting TRBD2. This CDR3 has 13 residues. Germline CDR1 SGHTA, CDR2 FQGTGA. With 5 bases clipped from V and 7 bases from J, the junction kept 5 bases outside the gene matches. CDR3 amino acids: CASSRDYVNEQFF. CDR3 nucleotide sequence: TGTGCCAGCAGCCGGGACTACGTAAATGAGCAGTTCTTC.

The genes are TRBV2 and TRBJ1-1, with 7 nucleotides matching TRBD1. V gave up 6 bases and J gave up 7 bases; unmatched junction bases: 5. This CDR3 comprises 12 residues. The germline V gene has CDR1 SNHLY and CDR2 FYNNEI. Written as DNA, the CDR3 is TGTGCCAGCAGCACAGACAGGGTTGAAGCTTTCTTT. It specifies CASSTDRVEAFF.

The rearrangement uses TRBV5-4 and TRBJ1-2; D not certain. Trimming cost V 0 bases and J 2 bases, with 8 bases left between them. Germline values: CDR1 SGHNT, CDR2 YYREEE (reference sequence). The CDR3 totals 14 residues. The CDR3 coding sequence is TGTGCCAGCAGCTTGGATCTGTTAAACTATGGCTACACCTTC. Amino acids: CASSLDLLNYGYTF.

This clone was detected once. The rearrangement links TRBV5-6 to TRBJ1-2; no reliable D call. The CDR3 has 14 amino acids. V was pared by 5 bases and J by 8 bases, with 19 bases between. The germline gives CDR1 SGHDT, CDR2 YYEEEE. For the CDR3, the DNA is TGTGCCAGCAGTCGCGTGTCCGGCGCTGAGGGCTACACCTTC. This sequence encodes CASSRVSGAEGYTF.

This clone was observed a single time. The chain has TRBV6-1 and TRBJ1-4; D is ambiguous. CDR3 length: 17 residues. Trimming removed 2 bases at V and 6 bases at J, with 19 bases between. CDR1 MNHNS and CDR2 SASEGT come from the germline V gene. CDR3 bases: TGTGCCAGCAGTGAAACACCCTCGAGGGTCGGAGATGAAAAACTGTTTTTT. Translating it yields CASSETPSRVGDEKLFF.

The V gene is TRBV5-4, the J gene TRBJ2-5, with D hard to call. Germline V CDR1 and CDR2: SGHNT, YYREEE (reference sequence). The CDR3 runs 13 residues. Deletions cut 1 base from V and 5 bases from J, with 9 bases between. The CDR3 sequence: CASSLSGVETQYF. The CDR3 region has the DNA TGTGCCAGCAGCTTGTCTGGGGTTGAGACCCAGTACTTC.

There are a few counts of this clone. The chain combines TRBV19 with TRBJ2-1; 8 bases match TRBD2. CDR1 LNHDA and CDR2 SQIVND come from the germline V gene (reference sequence). V lost 6 bases to trimming and J lost 2 bases; unmatched junction nucleotides: 12. This CDR3 contains 17 residues. The CDR3 spells CASRTHSPGGAYNEQFF. The CDR3 DNA reads as TGTGCCAGTAGGACCCACTCCCCCGGGGGGGCCTACAATGAGCAGTTCTTC.

The J gene is TRBJ2-5, the V gene TRBV9, with 7 nucleotides matching TRBD2. CDR1 and CDR2 (germline): SGDLS, YYNGEE. V lost 3 bases, J lost 7 bases, and 6 bases stayed unmatched. There are 13 residues in the CDR3. The CDR3: CASSAWEGGTQYF. The CDR3 nucleotides read TGTGCCAGCAGCGCCTGGGAGGGCGGGACCCAGTACTTC.

The genes are TRBV18 and TRBJ2-5, with TRBD1 matching over 7 bases. The V gene's germline CDR1 is KGHSH and CDR2 LQKENI. The CDR3 runs 14 residues. The V segment lost 6 bases and the J segment 4 bases; nucleotides outside the gene matches: 8. CDR3 coding DNA: TGTGCCAGCTCGCCGACGACAGGGTCAGAGACCCAGTACTTC. This gives the protein CASSPTTGSETQYF.

The rearrangement joins TRBV27 to TRBJ2-7; D may correspond to TRBD1 or TRBD2 (5 bases each). With 6 bases removed from V and 7 bases from J, the gap between germline ends came to 22 bases. The V gene's germline CDR1 is MNHEY and CDR2 SMNVEV (reference sequence). There are 15 residues in the CDR3. The CDR3 coding sequence is TGTGCCAGCAGAAAGTCCGGGACGGGCTCAGGGGAGCAGTACTTC. This codes for CASRKSGTGSGEQYF.